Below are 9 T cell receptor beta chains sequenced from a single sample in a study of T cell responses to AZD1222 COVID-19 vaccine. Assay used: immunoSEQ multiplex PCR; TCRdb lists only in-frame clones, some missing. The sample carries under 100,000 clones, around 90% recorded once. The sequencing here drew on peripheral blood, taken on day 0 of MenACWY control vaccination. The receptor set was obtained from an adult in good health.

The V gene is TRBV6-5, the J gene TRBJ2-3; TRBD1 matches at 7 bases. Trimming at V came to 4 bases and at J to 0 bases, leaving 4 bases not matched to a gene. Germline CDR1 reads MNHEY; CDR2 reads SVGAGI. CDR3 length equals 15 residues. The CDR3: CASSLQGSSTDTQYF. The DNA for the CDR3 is TGTGCCAGCAGTTTACAGGGGTCAAGCACAGATACGCAGTATTTT.

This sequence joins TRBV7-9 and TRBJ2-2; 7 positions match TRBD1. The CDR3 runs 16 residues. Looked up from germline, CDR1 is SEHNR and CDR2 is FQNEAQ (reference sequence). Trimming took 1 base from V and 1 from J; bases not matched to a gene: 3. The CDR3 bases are TGTGCCAGCAGCTTAGTGGGACAGTTGAACACCGGGGAGCTGTTTTTT. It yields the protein CASSLVGQLNTGELFF.

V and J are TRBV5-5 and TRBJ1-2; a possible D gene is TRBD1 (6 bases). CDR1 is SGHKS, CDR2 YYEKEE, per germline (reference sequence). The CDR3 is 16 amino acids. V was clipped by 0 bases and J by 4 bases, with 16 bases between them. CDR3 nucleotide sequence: TGTGCCAGCAGCTTGGAGGACACAGGGTCTCCCTATGGCTACACCTTC. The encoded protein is CASSLEDTGSPYGYTF. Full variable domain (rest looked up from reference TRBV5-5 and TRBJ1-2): DAGVTQSPTHLIKTRGQQVTLRCSPISGHKSVSWYQQVLGQGPQFIFQYYEKEERGRGNFPDRFSARQFPNYSSELNVNALLLGDSALYLCASSLEDTGSPYGYTFGSGTRLTVV.

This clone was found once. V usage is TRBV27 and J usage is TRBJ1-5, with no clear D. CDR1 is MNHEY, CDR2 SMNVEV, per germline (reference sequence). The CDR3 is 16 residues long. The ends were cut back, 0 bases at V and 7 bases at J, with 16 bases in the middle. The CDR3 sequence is CASSLSSQVPRQPQHF. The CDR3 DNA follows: TGTGCCAGCAGTTTATCGTCGCAGGTACCCCGACAGCCCCAGCATTTT.

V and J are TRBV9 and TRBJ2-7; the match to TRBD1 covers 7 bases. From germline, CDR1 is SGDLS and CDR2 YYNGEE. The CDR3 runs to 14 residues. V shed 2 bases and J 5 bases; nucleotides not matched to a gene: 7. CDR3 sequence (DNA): TGTGCCAGCAGCGTCGGGACAGTGTCTAACGAGCAGTACTTC. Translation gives CASSVGTVSNEQYF.

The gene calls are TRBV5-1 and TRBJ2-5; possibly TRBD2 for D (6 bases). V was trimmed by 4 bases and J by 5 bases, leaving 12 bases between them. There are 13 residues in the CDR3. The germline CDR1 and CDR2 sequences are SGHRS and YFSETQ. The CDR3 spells CASSVGGGETQYF. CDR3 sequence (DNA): TGCGCCAGCAGCGTCGGGGGTGGGGAGACCCAGTACTTC.

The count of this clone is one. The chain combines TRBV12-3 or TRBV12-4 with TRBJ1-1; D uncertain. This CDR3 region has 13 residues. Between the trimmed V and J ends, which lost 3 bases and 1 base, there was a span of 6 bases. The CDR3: CASSFGRNTEAFF. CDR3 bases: TGTGCCAGCAGTTTCGGGAGGAACACTGAAGCTTTCTTT.

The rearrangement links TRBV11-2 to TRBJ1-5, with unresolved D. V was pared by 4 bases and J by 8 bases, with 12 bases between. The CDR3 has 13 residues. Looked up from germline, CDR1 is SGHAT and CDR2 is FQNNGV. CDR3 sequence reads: CASSSFGMEPQHF. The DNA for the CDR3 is TGTGCCAGCAGCTCTTTCGGGATGGAGCCCCAGCATTTT.

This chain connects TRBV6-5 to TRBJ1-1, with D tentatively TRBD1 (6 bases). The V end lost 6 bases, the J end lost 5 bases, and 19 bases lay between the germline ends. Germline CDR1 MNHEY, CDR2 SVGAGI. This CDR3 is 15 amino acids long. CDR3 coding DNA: TGTGCCAGCAGGATGGACAGCCAGGGTAGGACTGAAGCTTTCTTT. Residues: CASRMDSQGRTEAFF.